This TCR beta chain was retrieved from a study of response to subunit inactivated influenza vaccine. Study results and caveats: It was suggested by the authors that few new T cells are recruited by each seasonal influenza vaccination.

TCRdb reprocessed the RT-PCR reads via MiXCR and lists one record per CDR3 protein. The data show about 520,000 distinct CDR3 sequences, about 25% seen once. Trimming took off 0 bases at V and 2 bases at J, with 10 bases between the two ends. This CDR3 contains 15 residues. Germline lookup yields CDR1 SGDLS and CDR2 YYNGEE. About this clonotype itself: Its antigen is undetermined.

Specimen: CD4+ T cells sorted from PBMCs, collected about 5 days after vaccination. This chain joins TRBV9 and TRBJ2-3; perhaps TRBD1 as D (5 bases). This TCR was recovered from a man in his fifties or sixties who received an inactivated influenza vaccine. For the CDR3, the DNA is TGTGCCAGCAGCGTAGGAGTTGGGGCCACAGATACGCAGTATTTT. Its protein product is CASSVGVGATDTQYF. The full variable domain, with the rest looked up from reference TRBV9 and TRBJ2-3, is DSGVTQTPKHLITATGQRVTLRCSPRSGDLSVYWYQQSLDQGLQFLIQYYNGEERAKGNILERFSAQQFPDLHSELNLSSLELGDSALYFCASSVGVGATDTQYFGPGTRLTVL.